One sample yielded the 29 T cell receptor beta chains listed below, sequenced in a study of healthy donors' naive CD4 and CD8 T cells. A linear amplification protocol produced the TCR libraries from roughly 550 ng of total RNA. Each CDR3 protein is one row after TCRdb ran MiXCR on the reads. The repertoire holds 150,000 to 200,000 distinct CDR3 sequences, with around 80% as singletons. The specimen sequenced was naive CD4+ and CD8+ T cells sorted from blood, pooled from several donors. The receptor source for this set is a pool of human donors in good health; the sample pools cells from several healthy donors.

The chain links TRBV11-2 to TRBJ2-7; a possible D gene is TRBD1 (5 bases). CDR3 size: 14 residues. The ends were cut back, 3 bases at V and 0 bases at J, with 9 bases in the middle. CDR1 and CDR2 from the germline V gene are SGHAT and FQNNGV. CDR3 in amino acids: CASSFGHNSYEQYF. The CDR3 DNA reads as TGTGCCAGCAGCTTCGGACACAACTCCTACGAGCAGTACTTC.

This clonotype appeared a few times. The chain is built from TRBV11-2 and TRBJ1-2; no clear D gene. The germline CDR1 and CDR2 sequences are SGHAT and FQNNGV. This CDR3 has 12 amino acids. Trimming shortened V by 5 bases and J by 6 bases, and 10 bases separated the two germline ends. CDR3 in amino acids: CASSVRTHGYTF. CDR3 DNA sequence: TGTGCCAGCAGCGTCCGGACGCATGGCTACACCTTC.

The rearrangement joins TRBV6-5 to TRBJ1-1, with D perhaps TRBD1 (6 bases). The CDR3 has 15 residues. Germline-derived CDR1 and CDR2 are MNHEY and SVGAGI. V was pared by 5 bases and J by 1 base, with 14 bases between. CDR3 bases: TGTGCCAGCAGTCCCCGGGGCAGGGGGAACACTGAAGCTTTCTTT. It is translated as CASSPRGRGNTEAFF.

J is TRBJ2-7 and V is TRBV27, with 12 bases matching TRBD1. V lost 2 bases to trimming and J lost 5 bases; unmatched junction nucleotides: 1. The germline CDR1 and CDR2 sequences are MNHEY and SMNVEV (reference sequence). CDR3 length: 14 residues. The CDR3 here is CASSLGTGGDEQYF. CDR3 sequence (DNA): TGTGCCAGCAGTTTAGGGACAGGGGGCGACGAGCAGTACTTC.

This sequence joins TRBV27 and TRBJ2-1, with TRBD2 matching over 10 bases. This CDR3 has 15 residues. V lost 3 bases to trimming and J lost 5 bases; unmatched junction nucleotides: 4. Germline assignment: CDR1 MNHEY and CDR2 SMNVEV (reference sequence). The CDR3 coding sequence is TGTGCCAGCAGTTTCGGACTAGCGGCCCACAATGAGCAGTTCTTC. As protein: CASSFGLAAHNEQFF.

The chain is built from TRBV6-6 and TRBJ2-6; possible D gene TRBD2, 6 bases. This CDR3 comprises 18 residues. V was pared by 1 base and J by 3 bases, with 16 bases between. The germline gives CDR1 MNHNY, CDR2 SVGAGI (reference sequence). The CDR3 DNA follows: TGTGCCAGCAGTTACTTAGGGAATGGAGGGTATGGGGCCAACGTCCTGACTTTC. Amino acids: CASSYLGNGGYGANVLTF.

The chain uses TRBV30 and TRBJ1-1, with 7 bases aligning to TRBD1. V shed 5 bases and J 7 bases; nucleotides not matched to a gene: 13. CDR1 is GTSNPN, CDR2 SVGIG, per germline (reference sequence). The CDR3 is 14 residues long. The CDR3 region has the DNA TGTGCCTGGTTTACTGACAGGGTTTCACTTGAAGCTTTCTTT. This translates into CAWFTDRVSLEAFF.

The chain joins TRBV29-1 to TRBJ2-1; D unresolved. V was trimmed by 5 bases and J by 8 bases, leaving 13 bases between them. The CDR3 sequence is 12 residues long. Germline CDR1 is SQVTM and CDR2 is ANQGSEA. The CDR3 DNA reads TGCAGCGTTTTATCGGAGTCGTATGAGCAGTTCTTC. Its protein product is CSVLSESYEQFF.

The chain links TRBV19 to TRBJ1-2; D unresolved. Trimming removed 5 bases from V and 4 bases from J, with 11 bases in between. Germline values: CDR1 LNHDA, CDR2 SQIVND (reference sequence). CDR3 length: 13 amino acids. For the CDR3, the DNA is TGTGCCAGTAGTGACACGGGGAGCTATGGCTACACCTTC. As protein: CASSDTGSYGYTF.

The V call is TRBV20-1, the J call TRBJ1-4, with TRBD1 identical over 9 bases. The CDR3 has 13 amino acids. Germline V CDR1 and CDR2: DFQATT, SNEGSKA (reference sequence). Unmatched junction bases numbered 6, after V lost 5 bases and J lost 8 bases. CDR3 DNA sequence: TGCAGTGCTTACAGGGGGCGAGGCGAAAAACTGTTTTTT. Residues: CSAYRGRGEKLFF.

This clonotype has more than one count but fewer than ten. The J gene is TRBJ2-7, the V gene TRBV30; D may be TRBD2 (5 bases). V was pared by 0 bases and J by 2 bases, with 14 bases between. CDR3 length: 15 residues. Germline CDR1 is GTSNPN and CDR2 is SVGIG (reference sequence). In nucleotides, the CDR3 is TGTGCCTGGAGTGTTGGGTTCGGGGAACCCTACGAGCAGTACTTC. The encoded protein is CAWSVGFGEPYEQYF.

The sample holds one count of this clonotype. The rearrangement links TRBV6-2 or TRBV6-3 to TRBJ2-5; 8 bases map to TRBD1. The V gene end was trimmed by 0 bases and the J gene end by 3 bases; junction bases not matched to a gene: 3. Germline values: CDR1 MNHEY, CDR2 SVGEGT. The CDR3 has 15 amino acids. CDR3: CASSYSGTGKETQYF. The CDR3 DNA is TGTGCCAGCAGTTACTCCGGGACAGGCAAAGAGACCCAGTACTTC.

This sequence joins TRBV7-8 and TRBJ1-3; 7 positions agree with TRBD1. The CDR3 is 16 residues long. V lost 5 bases and J lost 0; bases outside the gene matches: 7. Germline assignment: CDR1 SGHVS and CDR2 FQNEAQ. CDR3 sequence (DNA): TGTGCCAGCAGCGAAAACAGGGGCGACTCTGGAAACACCATATATTTT. The encoded protein is CASSENRGDSGNTIYF.

This clonotype has a handful of counts. The chain couples TRBV27 to TRBJ1-1, with D possibly TRBD1 on 5 matching bases. There are 15 residues in the CDR3. Trimming shortened V by 6 bases and J by 3 bases, and 17 bases separated the two germline ends. CDR1 is MNHEY and CDR2 is SMNVEV in the germline V gene (reference sequence). The CDR3 loop is CASRINAGEDTEAFF. The CDR3 DNA sequence: TGTGCCAGCAGGATCAATGCGGGGGAGGACACTGAAGCTTTCTTT.

The chain has TRBV29-1 and TRBJ1-2; D is uncertain. This CDR3 is built from 11 residues. The V gene's germline CDR1 is SQVTM and CDR2 ANQGSEA. Deletions cut 4 bases from V and 8 bases from J, with 11 bases between. The CDR3 region is CSVALAGGYTF. The CDR3 coding sequence is TGCAGCGTTGCCTTGGCTGGGGGCTACACCTTC.

In its sample, this clonotype was seen a few times. The rearrangement joins TRBV6-2 or TRBV6-3 to TRBJ1-1, with D possibly being TRBD1 (5 bases). Germline CDR1 reads MNHEY; CDR2 reads SVGEGT. V dropped 8 bases and J dropped 0 bases, with 19 bases sitting between them. The CDR3 totals 16 residues. The CDR3 DNA reads TGTGCCAGCGCCGGGCGCCCTGGGGGTATGAACACTGAAGCTTTCTTT. Translated: CASAGRPGGMNTEAFF.

This chain uses TRBV27 with TRBJ1-5, with D unresolved. Germline V gene lookup returns CDR1 MNHEY and CDR2 SMNVEV (reference sequence). V lost 3 bases and J 0 bases, leaving 15 bases between the germline ends. The CDR3 is 17 residues long. The CDR3: CASSLSMGSHSNQPQHF. The DNA for the CDR3 is TGTGCCAGCAGTTTGTCCATGGGGTCCCATAGCAATCAGCCCCAGCATTTT.

The sample holds a few counts of this clonotype. The CDR3: CASSQETVTYEQYF. As DNA, the CDR3 is TGTGCCAGCAGCCAGGAGACAGTAACCTACGAGCAGTACTTC. The gene calls are TRBV14 and TRBJ2-7, with D perhaps matching TRBD1 (5 bases). V gave up 3 bases and J gave up 2 bases, with 11 bases separating them. The germline gives CDR1 SGHDN, CDR2 FVKESK. The CDR3 length is 14 residues.

This clonotype has a handful of counts. The chain recombines TRBV19 with TRBJ2-1; 8 bases align to TRBD2. Germline lookup yields CDR1 LNHDA and CDR2 SQIVND (reference sequence). The J segment lost 6 bases and the V segment lost 9 bases, leaving 10 bases of the junction unmatched. The CDR3 runs to 14 residues. The CDR3 region is CASNIALAGNEQFF. The CDR3 bases are TGTGCCAGCAACATAGCTCTAGCGGGCAATGAGCAGTTCTTC.

A word on this clonotype: One end of the junction is discordant with germline, which a read error may explain. The chain is built from TRBV29-1 and TRBJ2-7, with D possibly matching TRBD2 (5 bases). Per germline, CDR1 SQVTM and CDR2 ANQGSEA. The CDR3 has 14 residues. CDR3 loop: CSVGSVRRSYGQYF. DNA for the CDR3: TGCAGCGTTGGTTCCGTCCGGAGGTCCTACGGGCAGTACTTC.

This chain joins TRBV7-8 and TRBJ2-4; possibly TRBD1 for D (6 bases). V was pared by 1 base and J by 0 bases, with 19 bases between. This CDR3 is built from 19 residues. From germline, CDR1 is SGHVS and CDR2 FQNEAQ. CDR3 DNA: TGTGCCAGCAGCTTAGTGGGTACCGGGACACCAGAAGCCAAAAACATTCAGTACTTC. Translating it yields CASSLVGTGTPEAKNIQYF.

The chain links TRBV30 to TRBJ1-5; D is unresolved. The V gene's germline CDR1 is GTSNPN and CDR2 SVGIG (reference sequence). The CDR3 spans 13 residues. Trimming removed 2 bases at V and 5 bases at J, with 10 bases between. The CDR3 region is CAWSSGWDQPQHF. CDR3 nucleotides: TGTGCCTGGAGTTCAGGTTGGGATCAGCCCCAGCATTTT.

The gene calls are TRBV4-2 and TRBJ2-1; 8 bases map to TRBD2. The CDR3 sequence is 16 residues long. V gave up 1 base and J gave up 5 bases; unmatched junction bases: 7. Germline V CDR1 and CDR2: LGHNA, YNFKEQ. DNA of the CDR3: TGTGCCAGCAGCCAAGTGTGGCTAGCGGGTAACAATGAGCAGTTCTTC. Protein sequence: CASSQVWLAGNNEQFF.

The gene calls are TRBV29-1 and TRBJ2-2; the D gene could be TRBD1 or TRBD2 (5 bases each). The CDR3 is 13 residues long. Trimming cost V 6 bases and J 6 bases, with 14 bases left between them. Looked up from germline, CDR1 is SQVTM and CDR2 is ANQGSEA. The CDR3 nucleotides are TGCAGCGTCCACACGGGGCCGCCCGGGGAGCTGTTTTTT. Its protein product is CSVHTGPPGELFF.

This clonotype was detected a few times. This chain connects TRBV6-5 to TRBJ2-3, with D possibly TRBD1 on 5 matching bases. Germline values: CDR1 MNHEY, CDR2 SVGAGI. Trimming removed 3 bases from V and 0 bases from J, with 13 bases in between. This CDR3 contains 16 residues. The CDR3 DNA reads TGTGCCAGCAGTTATACCCAGGGCATTAGCACAGATACGCAGTATTTT. Protein sequence: CASSYTQGISTDTQYF.

The V gene is TRBV20-1, the J gene TRBJ1-1, with 8 positions matching TRBD1. Germline CDR1 reads DFQATT; CDR2 reads SNEGSKA (reference sequence). The CDR3 totals 16 residues. V shed 4 bases and J 0 bases; nucleotides not matched to a gene: 10. The CDR3 DNA follows: TGCAGTGCTAAGGGACTGGGACAGGCAATGAACACTGAAGCTTTCTTT. Encoded protein: CSAKGLGQAMNTEAFF.

The chain has TRBV18 and TRBJ1-1; tentative D call: TRBD1 (6 bases). The germline V gene encodes CDR1 KGHSH and CDR2 LQKENI. V was clipped by 2 bases and J by 3 bases, with 13 bases between them. The CDR3 sequence is 15 residues long. The CDR3 bases are TGTGCCAGCTCACCAGGGGCATACAGGGACACTGAAGCTTTCTTT. Translating it yields CASSPGAYRDTEAFF. The full variable domain, in which reference TRBV18 and TRBJ1-1 provide the parts outside the CDR3, is NAGVMQNPRHLVRRRGQEARLRCSPMKGHSHVYWYRQLPEEGLKFMVYLQKENIIDESGMPKERFSAEFPKEGPSILRIQQVVRGDSAAYFCASSPGAYRDTEAFFGQGTRLTVV.

The chain couples TRBV30 to TRBJ1-2; 9 bases match TRBD1. V shed 1 base, J shed 2 bases, and the junction held 2 bases outside the gene matches. This CDR3 spans 14 amino acids. In germline, CDR1 is GTSNPN, CDR2 SVGIG (reference sequence). CDR3 residues: CAWSGDRENYGYTF. The CDR3 DNA reads TGTGCCTGGAGTGGGGACAGGGAGAACTATGGCTACACCTTC. Combining the CDR3 with reference TRBV30 and TRBJ1-2 gives the whole variable domain SQTIHQWPATLVQPVGSPLSLECTVEGTSNPNLYWYRQAAGRGLQLLFYSVGIGQISSEVPQNLSASRPQDRQFILSSKKLLLSDSGFYLCAWSGDRENYGYTFGSGTRLTVV.

The CDR3 loop reads CAWESTPTYEQYF. The CDR3 DNA is TGTGCCTGGGAGAGCACTCCCACCTACGAGCAGTACTTC. The chain employs TRBV30 and TRBJ2-7; D is unclear. The CDR3 covers 13 residues. Germline V gene sequence: CDR1 GTSNPN, CDR2 SVGIG (reference sequence). V was clipped by 5 bases and J by 2 bases, with 13 bases between them.